Listed below are T cell receptor beta chains from one sample, sequenced in a study of cytomegalovirus exposure and HLA in healthy donors. Assay used: immunoSEQ multiplex PCR; TCRdb lists only in-frame clones, some missing. The sample lists approximately 150,000 clones; 65% to 90% were seen once. Sample: PBMCs. These receptors came from a man between 50 and 59 years old in good health and CMV-seropositive. Both conserved end residues are part of each CDR3. D genes are given only for firm matches. The listing skips clone size in some rows; elsewhere it reads once, few, many or a size class.

15	TRBV4-1	TRBD2	TRBJ2-7	-	TGCGCCAGCAGCCAAGCCTCGGGGGGCTCCTACGAGCAGTACTTC	CASSQASGGSYEQYF
16	TRBV9	TRBD1	TRBJ1-6	-	TGTGCCAGCAGCGTAGCTAGGTCAGGGGGTAATTCACCCCTCCACTTT	CASSVARSGGNSPLHF
15	TRBV5-6	-	TRBJ1-4	few	TGTGCCAGCAGCTTGGGCGGCAGGGCGGATGAAAAACTGTTTTTT	CASSLGGRADEKLFF
17	TRBV4-3	-	TRBJ1-2	-	TGCGCCAGCAGCCAAAACCGGGGACAACTAATACCCTATGGCTACACCTTC	CASSQNRGQLIPYGYTF
12	TRBV7-9	TRBD1	TRBJ1-6	once	TGTGCCAGCGGGACAGAGAATTCACCCCTCCACTTT	CASGTENSPLHF
14	TRBV5-4	TRBD1	TRBJ2-3	-	TGTGCCAGCAGCTTCCGGACAGGGATGGTGACGCAGTATTTT	CASSFRTGMVTQYF
12	TRBV30	-	TRBJ1-4	-	TGTGCCTGGAGCGAGAGCGGGGGAAAACTGTTTTTT	CAWSESGGKLFF
15	TRBV2	TRBD2	TRBJ2-7	-	TGTGCCAGCAGACAGGACGCGGGGGGGTCATCCGAGCAGTACTTC	CASRQDAGGSSEQYF
16	TRBV7-9	TRBD2	TRBJ2-3	-	TGTGCCAGCAGCACCGTAGCGGGGGGGCCCACAGATACGCAGTATTTT	CASSTVAGGPTDTQYF
16	TRBV9	TRBD1	TRBJ1-2	-	TGTGCCAGCAGCGTCGACCTGGGACAGGGTTCCTATGGCTACACCTTC	CASSVDLGQGSYGYTF
15	TRBV19	TRBD2	TRBJ2-5	-	TGTGCCAGTAGTGCTCTGGCGGGAGTCGGTGAGACCCAGTACTTC	CASSALAGVGETQYF
13	TRBV11-2	TRBD1	TRBJ1-2	-	TGTGCCAGCAGAAAGGACAGGTTTGATGGCTACACCTTC	CASRKDRFDGYTF
16	TRBV6-6	TRBD2	TRBJ2-7	-	TGTGCCAGCAGTTACTCACTAGCGGGAGGGGGCTACGAGCAGTACTTC	CASSYSLAGGGYEQYF
14	TRBV9	-	TRBJ1-1	-	TGTGCCAGCAGCGTAGGACTCATGAACACTGAAGCTTTCTTT	CASSVGLMNTEAFF
16	TRBV4-3	TRBD1	TRBJ1-1	-	TGCGCCAGCAGCCAAAAGGGACAGGGGCGAAACACTGAAGCTTTCTTT	CASSQKGQGRNTEAFF
17	TRBV5-5	TRBD2	TRBJ2-1	-	TGTGCCAGCAGCCCGACTAGCGGGAGGTGGGGGCCCAATGAGCAGTTCTTC	CASSPTSGRWGPNEQFF
12	TRBV29-1	TRBD1	TRBJ1-3	few	TGCAGCGTTGACGGACAGGGGGACACCATATATTTT	CSVDGQGDTIYF
16	TRBV6-1	TRBD1	TRBJ1-5	-	TGTGCCAGCAGTGACGGGACAGGGGCACCTGGGGAACCCCAGCATTTT	CASSDGTGAPGEPQHF
15	TRBV14	TRBD1	TRBJ1-1	-	TGTGCCAGCAGCCGGGGACAGACTATGAACACTGAAGCTTTCTTT	CASSRGQTMNTEAFF
14	TRBV6-1	TRBD1	TRBJ2-7	-	TGTGCCATCAGCAGGGACAGGGAAGGCCACGAGCAGTACTTC	CAISRDREGHEQYF
18	TRBV11-2	TRBD1	TRBJ1-2	-	TGTGCCAGCAGCCAATTCCGGGACAGGCAAGAGGGTAACTATGGCTACACCTTC	CASSQFRDRQEGNYGYTF
15	TRBV7-9	-	TRBJ2-2	-	TGTGCCAGCAGCTTAGGGGGGCTAGGCACCGGGGAGCTGTTTTTT	CASSLGGLGTGELFF
14	TRBV28	-	TRBJ1-1	-	TGTGCCAGCAGTTTGAGGGAAGGGATCACTGAAGCTTTCTTT	CASSLREGITEAFF
14	TRBV30	-	TRBJ1-4	-	TGTGCCTGGAGTGTAACACGCTCGAATGAAAAACTGTTTTTT	CAWSVTRSNEKLFF
16	TRBV5-1	TRBD1	TRBJ1-3	-	TGCGCCAGCAGCCCCCGGACAGGGGGCTCTGGAAACACCATATATTTT	CASSPRTGGSGNTIYF
15	TRBV6-1	TRBD2	TRBJ2-7	-	TGTGCCAGCAGCGCCGGGAGGCAGTTAGCCGCCGAGCAGTACTTC	CASSAGRQLAAEQYF
17	TRBV5-4	TRBD1	TRBJ1-2	-	TGTGCCAGCAGCCGCAACAAACCGACAGGGGGCGGCTATGGCTACACCTTC	CASSRNKPTGGGYGYTF
16	TRBV10-1	TRBD2	TRBJ2-2	-	TGCGCCAGCAGTGAGACTAGCGGGGGGGCAAGCGGGGAGCTGTTTTTT	CASSETSGGASGELFF
17	TRBV18	TRBD2	TRBJ2-1	once	TGTGCCAGCTCATCTGAATTAGCGGGAGGGCAAACGGATGAGCAGTTCTTC	CASSSELAGGQTDEQFF
15	TRBV4-1	TRBD1	TRBJ2-1	-	TGCGCCAGCAGCCAAGATACAGGGGCAATCAATGAGCAGTTCTTC	CASSQDTGAINEQFF
12	TRBV5-6	-	TRBJ2-3	-	TGTGCCAGCAGCCCCGGATCGGGTACGCAGTATTTT	CASSPGSGTQYF
16	TRBV28	TRBD2	TRBJ2-5	-	TGTGCCAGCAGTTTGCCGAGCGGGGACCCCGGGGAGACCCAGTACTTC	CASSLPSGDPGETQYF
14	TRBV5-4	-	TRBJ2-3	-	TGTGCCAGCAGCTCAGGGGGGATTGGGGATACGCAGTATTTT	CASSSGGIGDTQYF
16	TRBV5-8	-	TRBJ1-2	-	TGTGCCAGCAGCTTTAATCTATGGGAGTCGGACTATGGCTACACCTTC	CASSFNLWESDYGYTF
15	TRBV5-4	TRBD2	TRBJ2-5	-	TGTGCCAGCAGCTACGGGACTAGCGGGAGCCTCACCCAGTACTTC	CASSYGTSGSLTQYF
13	TRBV28	-	TRBJ1-1	-	TGTGCCAGCAGTTTCGCTATGAACACTGAAGCTTTCTTT	CASSFAMNTEAFF
15	TRBV5-4	TRBD2	TRBJ2-5	-	TGTGCCAGCAGCCTGGCAGCGGGGGGGCGGGAGACCCAGTACTTC	CASSLAAGGRETQYF
15	TRBV9	-	TRBJ2-7	-	TGTGCCAGCAGCGTAGCTCCGGGATTAGCCTACGAGCAGTACTTC	CASSVAPGLAYEQYF
15	TRBV9	TRBD1	TRBJ2-7	-	TGTGCCAGCAGCGTAGCCGGGACAGGGGCCTACGAGCAGTACTTC	CASSVAGTGAYEQYF
15	TRBV4-2	-	TRBJ2-3	few	TGTGCCAGCAGCCAAGTCCCTAGCGACACAGATACGCAGTATTTT	CASSQVPSDTDTQYF
15	TRBV4-2	TRBD1	TRBJ1-1	-	TGTGCCAGCACCATTAGGGACAGCTTGAACACTGAAGCTTTCTTT	CASTIRDSLNTEAFF
14	TRBV18	-	TRBJ1-5	-	TGTGCCAGCTCACCAATGGGAGGCAATCAGCCCCAGCATTTT	CASSPMGGNQPQHF
13	TRBV11-2	-	TRBJ2-1	-	TGTGCCAGCAGCTTAGGAGGGAGGAATGAGCAGTTCTTC	CASSLGGRNEQFF
14	TRBV19	TRBD2	TRBJ2-5	-	TGTGCCAGTAGTGGACTAGCGGGGCAAGAGACCCAGTACTTC	CASSGLAGQETQYF
13	TRBV11-2	TRBD2	TRBJ2-1	-	TGTGCCAGCAGCTTTAGCGGGGGGCAGAGGGCGTTCTTC	CASSFSGGQRAFF
14	TRBV9	-	TRBJ2-5	-	TGTGCCAGCAGCGTAGGCAGGTCGAGAGAGACCCAGTACTTC	CASSVGRSRETQYF
15	TRBV9	TRBD1	TRBJ1-2	-	TGTGCCAGCAGCGTAGCCGGACAGGCCTTTCTAGGCTACACCTTC	CASSVAGQAFLGYTF
12	TRBV19	-	TRBJ2-5	few	TGTGCCAGTACACAGGGGAGGGAGACCCAGTACTTC	CASTQGRETQYF
11	TRBV6-5	-	TRBJ2-5	few	TGTGCCAGCAGCCGAGAAGAGACCCAGTACTTC	CASSREETQYF
14	TRBV19	-	TRBJ1-3	-	TGTGCCACCAATCCTAGGAATTCTGGAAACACCATATATTTT	CATNPRNSGNTIYF
11	TRBV10-3	-	TRBJ2-1	-	TGTGCCTACCGGCAGGGCAATGAGCAGTTCTTC	CAYRQGNEQFF
17	TRBV6-1	TRBD2	TRBJ2-5	-	TGTGCCAGCAGTGAAGCGACTAGCGGGGGGTTAGGTCGAACCCAGTACTTC	CASSEATSGGLGRTQYF
15	TRBV6-6	-	TRBJ2-7	once	TGTGCCAGCAGTTACTTCGGAGGCAAGGGCTACGAGCAGTACTTC	CASSYFGGKGYEQYF